This T cell receptor beta chain was obtained from a study of blood T cell repertoires in COVID-19. In the study overall: Material from acute and convalescent COVID-19 was sourced from the United States, Italy and Spain.

The repertoire was sequenced with immunoSEQ multiplex PCR; TCRdb's copy has only in-frame clones and lacks some. The sample shows 45,000 to 55,000 clones, 86% of them seen only once. This clone was observed a single time. The source material was peripheral blood. The TCR sequence derives from a man between 65 and 85 years old with active COVID-19.

The CDR3 reads CASSRGPRETQYF. The CDR3 DNA reads as TGTGCCAGCAGCAGGGGGCCCAGAGAGACCCAGTACTTC. This chain connects TRBV6-2 or TRBV6-3 to TRBJ2-5; TRBD1 matches 8 bases. Germline CDR1 is MNHEY and CDR2 is SVGEGT. After removal of 6 bases from V and 4 bases from J, the junction contained 4 bases not matched to a gene. The CDR3 is 13 residues long.